Listed here are 7 T cell receptor beta chains from one sample, sequenced in a study of blood T cell repertoires in COVID-19. Assay: immunoSEQ multiplex PCR; the TCRdb copy retains only in-frame clones and omits some. The data contain about 120,000 clones, 90% of them singletons. The sample consisted of peripheral blood. These receptors all stem from a human donor with active COVID-19. The donor label of this sample is uncertain.

This clone was counted between two and nine times. V and J are TRBV4-1 and TRBJ1-5; D is ambiguous. From germline, CDR1 is MGHRA and CDR2 YSYEKL. The CDR3 runs to 12 residues. Trimming shortened V by 1 base and J by 6 bases, and 4 bases separated the two germline ends. CDR3 bases: TGCGCCAGCAGCCAAGCGGGTCAGCCCCAGCATTTT. Amino acids: CASSQAGQPQHF.

V usage is TRBV5-6 and J usage is TRBJ1-2; D perhaps matches TRBD1 (5 bases). The CDR3 spans 13 residues. Trimming pared 1 base from V and 3 bases from J, leaving 7 bases between. Per germline, CDR1 SGHDT and CDR2 YYEEEE. The CDR3 DNA reads TGTGCCAGCAGCTTGAGACAGTACTATGGCTACACCTTC. It yields the protein CASSLRQYYGYTF.

The J gene is TRBJ1-1, the V gene TRBV6-1; D unclear. This CDR3 comprises 13 residues. V lost 0 bases to trimming and J lost 7 bases, with 9 bases between them. Germline loops: CDR1 MNHNS, CDR2 SASEGT. The CDR3 DNA follows: TGTGCCAGCAGTGAAGCAGCGGGGTATGAAGCTTTCTTT. This translates into CASSEAAGYEAFF.

This chain links TRBV6-2 or TRBV6-3 with TRBJ2-5; 7 positions match TRBD1. The V gene end was trimmed by 6 bases and the J gene end by 5 bases; junction bases not matched to a gene: 9. This CDR3 comprises 14 residues. Germline V gene data show CDR1 as MNHEY and CDR2 as SVGEGT. CDR3 sequence reads: CASSSIGGAETQYF. CDR3 nucleotide sequence: TGTGCCAGCAGCTCAATAGGGGGCGCGGAGACCCAGTACTTC.

This rearrangement joins TRBV6-2 or TRBV6-3 to TRBJ2-1; 14 positions match TRBD2. Germline assignment: CDR1 MNHEY and CDR2 SVGEGT. Trimming cost V 0 bases and J 0 bases; bases outside gene matches: 4. CDR3 length: 19 residues. CDR3 coding DNA: TGTGCCAGCAGTTACTCGACTAGCGGGGGGGCCGGCTCCTACAATGAGCAGTTCTTC. It translates to CASSYSTSGGAGSYNEQFF.

A single count supports this clone. V gene TRBV28 combines with J gene TRBJ1-1, with D possibly matching TRBD1 (5 bases). V lost 8 bases, J lost 2 bases, and 18 bases lay in between. The germline V gene encodes CDR1 MDHEN and CDR2 SYDVKM. The CDR3 contains 15 residues. CDR3 coding DNA: TGTGCCAGCCGGGAGTGGGGCCCCAAAAACACTGAAGCTTTCTTT. Protein product: CASREWGPKNTEAFF. The full variable domain, rest sourced from reference TRBV28 and TRBJ1-1, is DVKVTQSSRYLVKRTGEKVFLECVQDMDHENMFWYRQDPGLGLRLIYFSYDVKMKEKGDIPEGYSVSREKKERFSLILESASTNQTSMYLCASREWGPKNTEAFFGQGTRLTVV.

The J gene is TRBJ2-2, the V gene TRBV27, with 7 bases matching TRBD1. Germline V CDR1 and CDR2: MNHEY, SMNVEV (reference sequence). Trimming took 3 bases from V and 4 from J; bases not matched to a gene: 8. This CDR3 region has 16 residues. CDR3 sequence: CASSFGGQDSTGELFF. The CDR3 DNA reads as TGTGCCAGCAGTTTTGGAGGACAGGACAGCACCGGGGAGCTGTTTTTT.